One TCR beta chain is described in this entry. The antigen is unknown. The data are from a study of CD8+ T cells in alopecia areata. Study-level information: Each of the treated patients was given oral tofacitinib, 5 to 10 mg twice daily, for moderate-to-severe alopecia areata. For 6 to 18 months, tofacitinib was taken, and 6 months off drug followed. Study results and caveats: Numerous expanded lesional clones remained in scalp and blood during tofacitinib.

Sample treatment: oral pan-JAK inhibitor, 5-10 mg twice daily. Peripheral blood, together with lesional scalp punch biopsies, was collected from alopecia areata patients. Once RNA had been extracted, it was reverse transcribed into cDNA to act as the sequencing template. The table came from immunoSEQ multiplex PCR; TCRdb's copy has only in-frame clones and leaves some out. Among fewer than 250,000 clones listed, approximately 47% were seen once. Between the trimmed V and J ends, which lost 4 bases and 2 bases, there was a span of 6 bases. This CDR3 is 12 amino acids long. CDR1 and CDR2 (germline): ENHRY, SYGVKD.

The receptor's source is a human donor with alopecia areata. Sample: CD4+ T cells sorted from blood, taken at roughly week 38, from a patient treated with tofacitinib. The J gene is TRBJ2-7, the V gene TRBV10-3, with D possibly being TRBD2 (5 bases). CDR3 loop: CAISARAYEQYF. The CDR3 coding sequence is TGTGCCATCAGTGCGCGGGCCTACGAGCAGTACTTC.